The 6 T cell receptor beta chains presented below share a single source sample, sequenced in a study of vaccination effects on CD4 cells after COVID-19. For these TCRs, the target antigens are not known. Profiled with immunoSEQ multiplex PCR; TCRdb holds only in-frame clones, not every one. The repertoire holds roughly 63,000 clones, with about four fifths as singletons. Viral peptide pools were used in the ViraFEST assay to expand antigen-specific CD4+ T cells, and sequencing came afterward. Subsequent to a culture period of 10 to 11 days, CD4+ T cells were isolated. None of these healthy vaccinees had been infected with SARS-CoV-2 before vaccination. The sample in question was CD4+ T cells from PBMCs cultured with SARS-CoV-2 spike peptides, obtained before COVID-19 vaccination. These receptors were obtained from a human donor who received a COVID-19 vaccine.

This sequence joins TRBV6-4 and TRBJ2-5; D remains unclear. The length of the CDR3 is 14 residues. The V end lost 0 bases, the J end lost 5 bases, and 10 bases lay between the germline ends. Germline V CDR1 and CDR2: MRHNA, SNTAGT. The CDR3 loop is CASSDSKGGETQYF. Written as DNA, the CDR3 is TGTGCCAGCAGTGACTCAAAGGGTGGGGAGACCCAGTACTTC.

The chain joins TRBV29-1 to TRBJ2-2; 9 bases match TRBD2. J gave up 6 bases and V 7 bases, and 9 bases lay outside the gene matches. The CDR3 loop spans 14 amino acids. Germline V CDR1 and CDR2: SQVTM, ANQGSEA. In nucleotides, the CDR3 is TGCAGCGCCGTAGCGGGGGTTTCGTCCGGGGAGCTGTTTTTT. Amino acid sequence: CSAVAGVSSGELFF.

The V and J genes are TRBV7-2 and TRBJ1-1, with 12 positions matching TRBD1. The V segment lost 4 bases and the J segment 2 bases; nucleotides outside the gene matches: 2. The CDR3 covers 15 residues. Looked up from germline, CDR1 is SGHTA and CDR2 is FQGNSA. The chain's CDR3 is CASSSGQGANTEAFF. CDR3 in DNA: TGTGCCAGCAGCTCGGGACAGGGGGCCAACACTGAAGCTTTCTTT.

The chain uses TRBV7-2 and TRBJ2-1; D unclear. From germline, CDR1 is SGHTA and CDR2 FQGNSA. CDR3 length equals 16 residues. The V end lost 3 bases, the J end lost 0 bases, and 12 bases lay between the germline ends. This CDR3 reads CASSFPKLGSYNEQFF. The CDR3 DNA is TGTGCCAGCAGCTTTCCCAAATTGGGCTCCTACAATGAGCAGTTCTTC. Filled out from reference TRBV7-2 and TRBJ2-1, the complete variable domain reads GAGVSQSPSNKVTEKGKDVELRCDPISGHTALYWYRQSLGQGLEFLIYFQGNSAPDKSGLPSDRFSAERTGGSVSTLTIQRTQQEDSAVYLCASSFPKLGSYNEQFFGPGTRLTVL.

DNA for the CDR3: TGTGCCAGCAGCTTAGCCGTAAACTATGGCTACACCTTC. Translating gives CASSLAVNYGYTF. V gene TRBV7-2 combines with J gene TRBJ1-2; D unresolved. Germline CDR1 is SGHTA and CDR2 is FQGNSA. The CDR3 is made up of 13 amino acids. V was trimmed by 0 bases and J by 2 bases, leaving 4 bases between them.

The J gene is TRBJ2-5, the V gene TRBV5-8; either TRBD1 or TRBD2 may supply D (6 bases each). The V end lost 7 bases, the J end lost 3 bases, and 31 bases lay between the germline ends. CDR1 and CDR2 from the germline V gene are SGHTS and YDEGEE. This CDR3 is 19 amino acids long. As DNA, the CDR3 is TGTGCCAGCCCCGAGATGTTCAGGGCCTGGAGGGGGGCCAAAGAGACCCAGTACTTC. Translating it yields CASPEMFRAWRGAKETQYF.